This TCR beta chain comes out of a study of T cells in Graves' hyperthyroidism and ophthalmopathy. This clonotype was recorded many times. Template material for amplifying TCR beta CDR3 regions consisted of RNA transcripts. The HTBI primer set served for first-round RT-PCR of the TCR CDR3. A single record per CDR3 protein comes from TCRdb applying MiXCR to the multiplex PCR reads. The data hold 400,000 to 500,000 distinct CDR3 sequences, with roughly an eighth observed a single time. Uncontrolled infection, other autoimmune disease, pregnancy or lactation disqualified patients from enrolment. Germline V CDR1 and CDR2: LGHDT, YNNKEL (reference sequence). The CDR3 sequence is 14 residues long. The V end was cut by 1 base, the J end by 7 bases, with 12 bases between.

This TCR derives from a woman in her late teens or twenties with Graves' hyperthyroidism. The sample comprised blood. The chain uses TRBV3-1 and TRBJ2-3, with D perhaps assigned TRBD1 or TRBD2 (6 bases each). The DNA of the CDR3 is TGTGCCAGCAGCCAAGTCCAGGGGAGGAATACGCAGTATTTT. Residues: CASSQVQGRNTQYF.